These 8 T cell receptor beta chains were sequenced from one sample in a study of human T cells and chemical hapten exposure. Documented time point: pre-sensitization, week 0. Described treatment: therapeutic diphenylcyclopropenone sensitization with weekly scalp DPC. MiXCR, run by TCRdb on the RACE reads, gives a single entry per CDR3 protein. The table includes approximately 370,000 distinct CDR3 sequences, approximately 5.8% detected once. The sequencing here drew on whole blood, taken in connection with sensitization to the hapten diphenylcyclopropenone (DPC). All receptors come from a woman under 30 with alopecia areata. Some clones in this sample may be carry-over from other donors' samples.

This clonotype was counted only a few times. The J gene is TRBJ2-3, the V gene TRBV2, with 10 bases lining up with TRBD1. Germline CDR1 reads SNHLY; CDR2 reads FYNNEI. J lost 3 bases, V lost 7 bases, and 10 bases had no gene match. The CDR3 totals 16 residues. The CDR3, as DNA: TGTGCCAGCAAAAGCGGCGACAGGGGGCTGACAGATACGCAGTATTTT. Protein: CASKSGDRGLTDTQYF.

This clonotype showed up just a few times. The V call is TRBV20-1, the J call TRBJ2-7; tentatively, D is TRBD1 (6 bases). Trimming took off 3 bases at V and 4 bases at J, with 10 bases between the two ends. The CDR3 contains 12 residues. CDR1 and CDR2 (germline): DFQATT, SNEGSKA (reference sequence). The CDR3 sequence is CSASRGSYEQYF. CDR3 nucleotides: TGCAGTGCTAGCAGGGGATCATACGAGCAGTACTTC.

A few counts support this clonotype. The J gene is TRBJ1-5, the V gene TRBV12-3 or TRBV12-4; D not resolved. This CDR3 has 13 amino acids. The V end was cut by 4 bases, the J end by 9 bases, with 13 bases between. CDR3 residues: CASSSDEHLPQHF. CDR3 sequence (DNA): TGTGCCAGCAGTTCCGATGAACATCTGCCCCAGCATTTT.

This clonotype was detected many times. The chain couples TRBV3-1 to TRBJ2-1, with 8 bases lining up with TRBD1. Looked up from germline, CDR1 is LGHDT and CDR2 is YNNKEL (reference sequence). The CDR3 has 15 amino acids. V gave up 5 bases and J gave up 2 bases; unmatched junction bases: 5. The DNA of the CDR3 is TGTGCCAGCAGCATAGGACAGGGCGCCTACAATGAGCAGTTCTTC. Translation gives CASSIGQGAYNEQFF.

This clonotype was counted at least ten times. The V gene is TRBV7-9, the J gene TRBJ2-3, with D uncertain. CDR3 length: 14 amino acids. From germline, CDR1 is SEHNR and CDR2 FQNEAQ (reference sequence). Deletions cut 5 bases from V and 1 base from J, with 10 bases between. CDR3 sequence: CASSPILGTDTQYF. Here the CDR3 DNA reads TGTGCCAGCAGCCCGATCCTCGGCACAGATACGCAGTATTTT.

The V gene is TRBV10-3, the J gene TRBJ2-2, with 11 bases that match TRBD1. This CDR3 is built from 15 residues. Germline CDR1 reads ENHRY; CDR2 reads SYGVKD. Trimming cost V 6 bases and J 6 bases; bases outside gene matches: 6. This CDR3 reads CAIRRGQGDAGELFF. Written as DNA, the CDR3 is TGTGCCATCAGGCGGGGACAGGGGGACGCCGGGGAGCTGTTTTTT.

This clonotype was picked up a small number of times. This chain links TRBV10-3 with TRBJ2-3; possibly TRBD1 for D (6 bases). V was cut by 10 bases and J by 1 base, with 18 bases left in between. The CDR3 extends over 15 amino acids. Germline V gene data show CDR1 as ENHRY and CDR2 as SYGVKD. CDR3 in DNA: TGTGCCACCCTGGAAGGGGGTCGCGGCACAGATACGCAGTATTTT. Protein product: CATLEGGRGTDTQYF.

This clonotype showed up just once. The chain links TRBV4-1 to TRBJ2-2; no reliable D call. The CDR3 length is 14 residues. V dropped 0 bases and J dropped 3 bases, with 5 bases sitting between them. Germline assignment: CDR1 MGHRA and CDR2 YSYEKL. The CDR3 reads CASSQEGYTGELFF. In DNA form, the CDR3 reads TGCGCCAGCAGCCAAGAGGGTTACACCGGGGAGCTGTTTTTT.